The T cell receptor (beta chain) under discussion was sequenced for a study of blood T cell repertoires in COVID-19. The wider study: Samples came from the United States, Italy and Spain, spanning acute and convalescent COVID-19. T cells, B-cell-depleted T cells, or PBMCs supplied cDNA or gDNA.

Clones were sequenced by immunoSEQ multiplex PCR, and TCRdb holds only the in-frame ones, with some missing. The table lists about 190,000 clones, 80% to 90% of them singletons. V lost 5 bases, J lost 7 bases, and 10 bases stayed unmatched. Germline loops: CDR1 MNHEY, CDR2 SVGEGT. The CDR3 runs to 15 residues. The chain has TRBV6-2 or TRBV6-3 and TRBJ1-4; 7 positions match TRBD1. The sequencing input was peripheral blood. This clonotype was obtained from a human donor in a cohort sampled during active COVID-19. In DNA form, the CDR3 reads TGTGCCAGCAGTGTAGGGGGCGCGGAGAGTGAAAAACTGTTTTTT. Its translation is CASSVGGAESEKLFF.